This T cell receptor (beta chain) was found in a study of T cell responses to AZD1222 COVID-19 vaccine. Sequencing was performed with immunoSEQ multiplex PCR; in TCRdb, only in-frame clones are kept and a portion is missing. The repertoire holds 95,000 to 150,000 clones, with approximately 89% as singletons. The source of this sequence is an adult who received the AZD1222 COVID-19 vaccine. The source material was peripheral blood, sampled 28 days after the second AZD1222 dose.

The CDR3 here is CASSVGDSPNTEAFF. CDR3 nucleotides: TGTGCCAGCAGCGTAGGGGACAGCCCTAACACTGAAGCTTTCTTT. The chain has TRBV9 and TRBJ1-1, with 7 bases that match TRBD1. V shed 0 bases and J 2 bases; nucleotides not matched to a gene: 4. Germline V gene data show CDR1 as SGDLS and CDR2 as YYNGEE. The CDR3 length is 15 residues.